This TCR beta chain appears in the sequencing data of a study of T cell changes during pregnancy in multiple sclerosis. Trimming shortened V by 3 bases and J by 8 bases, and 26 bases separated the two germline ends. The CDR3 length is 18 residues. Germline loops: CDR1 ENHRY, CDR2 SYGVKD. TCRdb keeps only in-frame clones here, not all; method: immunoSEQ multiplex PCR. The sample carries roughly 88,000 clones, approximately 92% recorded once. This material consisted of peripheral blood, taken in the first trimester of pregnancy. This chain joins TRBV10-3 and TRBJ2-1; maybe TRBD2 (7 bases). The TCR sequence derives from a female donor with multiple sclerosis, enrolled in a pregnancy study. CDR3 region: CAISEDLNGGAEKDEQFF. The CDR3 DNA reads TGTGCCATCAGTGAAGATTTAAATGGGGGGGCGGAAAAAGATGAGCAGTTCTTC.